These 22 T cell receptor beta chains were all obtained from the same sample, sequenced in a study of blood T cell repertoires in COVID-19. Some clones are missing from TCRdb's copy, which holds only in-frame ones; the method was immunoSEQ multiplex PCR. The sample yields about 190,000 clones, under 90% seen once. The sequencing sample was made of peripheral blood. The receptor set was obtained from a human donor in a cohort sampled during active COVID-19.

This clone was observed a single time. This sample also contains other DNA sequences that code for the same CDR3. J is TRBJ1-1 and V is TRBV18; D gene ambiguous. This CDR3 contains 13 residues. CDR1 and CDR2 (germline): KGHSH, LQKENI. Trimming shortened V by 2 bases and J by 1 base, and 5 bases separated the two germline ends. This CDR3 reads CASSPFGNTEAFF. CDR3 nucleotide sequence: TGTGCCAGCTCACCATTCGGGAACACTGAAGCTTTCTTT.

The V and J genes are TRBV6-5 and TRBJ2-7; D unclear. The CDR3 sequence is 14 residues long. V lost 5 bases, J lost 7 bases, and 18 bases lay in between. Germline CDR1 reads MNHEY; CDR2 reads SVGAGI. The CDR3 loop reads CASSLSGGIGEQYF. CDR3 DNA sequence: TGTGCCAGCAGTCTGTCAGGTGGTATTGGGGAGCAGTACTTC.

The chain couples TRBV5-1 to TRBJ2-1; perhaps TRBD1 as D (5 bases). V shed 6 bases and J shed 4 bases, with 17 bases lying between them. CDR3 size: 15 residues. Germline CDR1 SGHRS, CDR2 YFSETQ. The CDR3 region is CASTLNGADYNEQFF. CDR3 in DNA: TGCGCCAGCACCCTCAATGGGGCCGATTACAATGAGCAGTTCTTC.

The CDR3 loop is CASSLRGTGETQYF. The CDR3 nucleotides read TGTGCCAGCAGCTTACGGGGGACGGGGGAGACCCAGTACTTC. This chain joins TRBV11-2 and TRBJ2-5; D perhaps matches TRBD2 (6 bases). The CDR3 totals 14 residues. With 2 bases removed from V and 5 bases from J, the gap between germline ends came to 12 bases. CDR1 is SGHAT, CDR2 FQNNGV, per germline.

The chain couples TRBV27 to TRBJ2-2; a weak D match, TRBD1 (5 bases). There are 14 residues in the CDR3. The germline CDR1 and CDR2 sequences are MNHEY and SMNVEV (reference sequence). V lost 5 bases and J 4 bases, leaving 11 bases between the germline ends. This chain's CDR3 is CASSPTGITGELFF. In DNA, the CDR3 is TGTGCCAGCAGTCCAACAGGAATCACCGGGGAGCTGTTTTTT.

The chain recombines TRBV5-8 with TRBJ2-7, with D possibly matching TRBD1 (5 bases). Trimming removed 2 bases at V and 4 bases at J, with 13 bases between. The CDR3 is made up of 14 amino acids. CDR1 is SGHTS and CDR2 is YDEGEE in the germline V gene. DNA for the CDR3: TGTGCCAGCAGCTTTTCAGGGAAGAGTTACGAGCAGTACGTC. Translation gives CASSFSGKSYEQYV.

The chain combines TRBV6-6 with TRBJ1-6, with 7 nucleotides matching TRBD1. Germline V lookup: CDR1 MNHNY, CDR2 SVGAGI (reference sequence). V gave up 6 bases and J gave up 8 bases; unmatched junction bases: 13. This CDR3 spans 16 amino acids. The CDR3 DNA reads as TGTGCCAGCAGATCTACAGGGGTATCTGGGGATTCACCCCTCCACTTT. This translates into CASRSTGVSGDSPLHF.

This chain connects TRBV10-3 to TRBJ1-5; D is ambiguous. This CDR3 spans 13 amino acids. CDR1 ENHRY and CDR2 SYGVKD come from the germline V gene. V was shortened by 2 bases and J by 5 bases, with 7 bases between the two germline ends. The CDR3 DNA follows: TGTGCCATCAGTGAGGAGTTTCATCAGCCCCAGCATTTT. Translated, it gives CAISEEFHQPQHF.

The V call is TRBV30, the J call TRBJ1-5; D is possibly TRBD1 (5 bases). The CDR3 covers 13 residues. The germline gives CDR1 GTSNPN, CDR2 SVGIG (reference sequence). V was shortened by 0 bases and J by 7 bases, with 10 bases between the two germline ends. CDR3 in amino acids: CAWSVQEDQPQHF. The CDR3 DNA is TGTGCCTGGAGTGTACAGGAAGACCAGCCCCAGCATTTT.

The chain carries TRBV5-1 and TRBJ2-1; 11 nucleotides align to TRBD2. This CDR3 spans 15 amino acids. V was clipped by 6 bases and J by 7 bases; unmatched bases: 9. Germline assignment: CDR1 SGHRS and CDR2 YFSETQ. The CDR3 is CASINLAGGLNEQFF. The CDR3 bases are TGCGCCAGCATAAACCTAGCGGGGGGTTTGAATGAGCAGTTCTTC. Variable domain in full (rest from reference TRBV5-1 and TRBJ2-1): KAGVTQTPRYLIKTRGQQVTLSCSPISGHRSVSWYQQTPGQGLQFLFEYFSETQRNKGNFPGRFSGRQFSNSRSEMNVSTLELGDSALYLCASINLAGGLNEQFFGPGTRLTVL.

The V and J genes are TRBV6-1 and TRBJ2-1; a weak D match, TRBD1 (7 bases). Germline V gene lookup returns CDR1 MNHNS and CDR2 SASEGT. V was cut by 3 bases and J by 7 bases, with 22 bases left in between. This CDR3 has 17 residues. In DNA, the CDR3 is TGTGCCAGCAGTGAGTACGCAGGGGGGTCAGCGGGTAATGAGCAGTTCTTC. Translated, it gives CASSEYAGGSAGNEQFF.

The CDR3 spells CASGTGGGSNQPQHF. The CDR3 DNA follows: TGTGCCAGCGGGACAGGGGGAGGGAGCAATCAGCCCCAGCATTTT. V usage is TRBV6-5 and J usage is TRBJ1-5, with 11 bases aligning to TRBD1. The germline V gene encodes CDR1 MNHEY and CDR2 SVGAGI. Germline trimming cut 8 bases from V and 1 base from J; bases unmatched to any gene: 4. The length of the CDR3 is 15 residues.

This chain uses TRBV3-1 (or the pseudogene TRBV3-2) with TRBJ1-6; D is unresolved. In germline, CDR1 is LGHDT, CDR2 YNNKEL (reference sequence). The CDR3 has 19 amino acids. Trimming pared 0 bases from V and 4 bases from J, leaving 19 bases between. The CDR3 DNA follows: TGTGCCAGCAGCCAAGAGCTATTTCTAGGGCGCGGGTATAATTCACCCCTCCACTTT. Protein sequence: CASSQELFLGRGYNSPLHF.

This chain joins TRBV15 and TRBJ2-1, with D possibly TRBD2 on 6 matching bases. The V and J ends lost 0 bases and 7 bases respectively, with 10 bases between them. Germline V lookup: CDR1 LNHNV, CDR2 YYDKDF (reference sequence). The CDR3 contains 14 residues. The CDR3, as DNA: TGTGCCACCAGCAGAGATATTAGCGGAAATGAGCAGTTCTTC. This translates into CATSRDISGNEQFF.

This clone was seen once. The CDR3 DNA follows: TGTGCCAGCAGTCCAAGCTGGACAGGGAATAATGAAAAACTGTTTTTT. It codes for CASSPSWTGNNEKLFF. The chain has TRBV9 and TRBJ1-4; 8 positions agree with TRBD1. Unmatched junction bases numbered 10, after V lost 5 bases and J lost 4 bases. Germline V gives CDR1 SGDLS, CDR2 YYNGEE. This CDR3 has 16 amino acids.

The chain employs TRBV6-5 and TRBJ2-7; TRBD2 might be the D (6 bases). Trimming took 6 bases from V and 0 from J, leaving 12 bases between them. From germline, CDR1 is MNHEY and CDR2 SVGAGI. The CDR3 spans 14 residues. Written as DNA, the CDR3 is TGTGCCAGCAGCCCGCGGGGTAGCTCCTACGAGCAGTACTTC. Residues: CASSPRGSSYEQYF.

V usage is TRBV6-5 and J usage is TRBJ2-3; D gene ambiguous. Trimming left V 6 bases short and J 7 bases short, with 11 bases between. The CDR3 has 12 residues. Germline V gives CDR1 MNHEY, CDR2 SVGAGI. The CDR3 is CASSASRNTQYF. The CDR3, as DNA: TGTGCCAGCAGCGCCAGCAGGAATACGCAGTATTTT.

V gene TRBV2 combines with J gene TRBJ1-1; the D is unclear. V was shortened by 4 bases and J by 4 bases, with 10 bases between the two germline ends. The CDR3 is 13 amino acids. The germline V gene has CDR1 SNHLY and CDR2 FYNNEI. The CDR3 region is CASSGESGTEAFF. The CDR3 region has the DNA TGTGCCAGCAGTGGAGAAAGTGGCACTGAAGCTTTCTTT.

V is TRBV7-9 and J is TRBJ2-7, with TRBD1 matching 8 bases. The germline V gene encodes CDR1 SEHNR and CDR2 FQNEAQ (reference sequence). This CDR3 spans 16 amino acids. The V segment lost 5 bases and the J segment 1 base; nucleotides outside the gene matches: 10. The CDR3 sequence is CASSLQGAGRSYEQYF. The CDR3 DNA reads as TGTGCCAGCAGCCTCCAGGGGGCCGGGCGTTCCTACGAGCAGTACTTC.

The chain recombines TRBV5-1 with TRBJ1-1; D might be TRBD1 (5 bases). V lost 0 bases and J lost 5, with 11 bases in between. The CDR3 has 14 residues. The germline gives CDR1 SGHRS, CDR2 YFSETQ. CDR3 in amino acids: CASSLASRGTEAFF. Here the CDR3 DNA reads TGCGCCAGCAGCTTGGCCAGTAGGGGAACTGAAGCTTTCTTT.

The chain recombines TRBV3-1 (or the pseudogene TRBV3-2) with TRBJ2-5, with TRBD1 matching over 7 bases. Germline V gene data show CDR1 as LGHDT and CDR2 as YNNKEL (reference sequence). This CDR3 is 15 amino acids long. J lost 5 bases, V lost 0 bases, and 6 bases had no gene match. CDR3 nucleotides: TGTGCCAGCAGCCAAGATCCCCAGGGGGTTGAGACCCAGTACTTC. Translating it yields CASSQDPQGVETQYF.

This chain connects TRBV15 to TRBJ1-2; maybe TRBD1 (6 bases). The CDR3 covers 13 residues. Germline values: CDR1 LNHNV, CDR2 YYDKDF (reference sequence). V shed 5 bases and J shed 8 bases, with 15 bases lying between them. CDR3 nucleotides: TGTGCCACCAGCCCTATTCAGGGGCAAGGCTACACCTTC. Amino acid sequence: CATSPIQGQGYTF.